This T cell receptor beta chain is from a study of blood T cells in healthy people across ages. In the study overall: Template switching caught about one barcoded beta molecule for each two T cells.

The study, taken as a whole, reports: The percentage of naive T cells correlated strongly with TCR beta diversity. As age increased, TCR beta diversity per million T cells fell in a roughly linear fashion.

The CDR3 spans 14 residues. The ends were cut back, 7 bases at V and 9 bases at J, with 21 bases in the middle. The germline V gene encodes CDR1 LGHDT and CDR2 YNNKEL (reference sequence). PCR was performed a second time for about 7 to 11 cycles using a sample-barcoded 5' primer and a J-beta primer mix. TCRdb reprocessed the 5' RACE reads via MiXCR and lists one record per CDR3 protein. The repertoire includes hundreds of thousands of distinct CDR3 sequences, under 25% of them detected once, and roughly 3.9% sits in the top ten. Isolation yielded PBMCs, at least 7 million per sample, in every case. As regards this clonotype: Antigen: not known.

This clonotype was obtained from a man between 65 and 85 years old in good health. Sequenced material: blood. The genes are TRBV3-1 and TRBJ1-1; possibly TRBD1 for D (5 bases). The CDR3 spells CASNHFSAGAQAFF. For the CDR3, the DNA is TGTGCCAGCAACCACTTCTCGGCCGGGGCCCAAGCTTTCTTT.